The 19 T cell receptor beta chains below were found in one sample sequenced in a study of blood T cell repertoires in COVID-19. Profiled with immunoSEQ multiplex PCR; TCRdb holds only in-frame clones, not every one. Among approximately 100,000 clones, around 80% were seen once, and the ten largest hold roughly 25%. Input material: peripheral blood. The receptors were sampled from a man in his 60s with acute or convalescent COVID-19.

The chain joins TRBV2 to TRBJ1-1; 8 bases agree with TRBD1. V lost 9 bases and J lost 5; bases outside the gene matches: 8. The germline CDR1 and CDR2 sequences are SNHLY and FYNNEI. The CDR3 has 13 residues. In DNA form, the CDR3 reads TGTGCCAGAGCGGCTACAGGGGGTACTGAAGCTTTCTTT. This translates into CARAATGGTEAFF.

The chain joins TRBV7-2 to TRBJ2-1; 11 bases match TRBD2. This CDR3 region has 17 residues. In germline, CDR1 is SGHTA, CDR2 FQGNSA. J gave up 4 bases and V 3 bases, and 8 bases lay outside the gene matches. The CDR3 DNA reads as TGTGCCAGCAGCTTCACCCTGACTAGCGGGGTATACAATGAGCAGTTCTTC. The encoded protein is CASSFTLTSGVYNEQFF.

The chain couples TRBV7-6 to TRBJ2-3; weak D call: TRBD2 (5 bases). The CDR3 runs 15 residues. Trimming removed 5 bases from V and 4 bases from J, with 16 bases in between. Germline CDR1 SGHVS, CDR2 FNYEAQ. Here the CDR3 reads CASSPGRGIADTQYF. The CDR3 nucleotides read TGTGCCAGCAGCCCCGGCAGAGGGATAGCAGATACGCAGTATTTT.

The J gene is TRBJ1-1, the V gene TRBV9, with 7 bases identical to TRBD1. Germline trimming cut 3 bases from V and 0 bases from J; bases unmatched to any gene: 2. The CDR3 runs 14 residues. Germline CDR1 reads SGDLS; CDR2 reads YYNGEE. The CDR3 bases are TGTGCCAGCAGCGCGGACAGGTTGAACACTGAAGCTTTCTTT. Its translation: CASSADRLNTEAFF.

The chain is built from TRBV3-1 (or the pseudogene TRBV3-2) and TRBJ2-1; 10 nucleotides match TRBD2. The ends lost 0 bases at V and 2 bases at J; junction bases unmatched: 4. The CDR3 runs to 17 residues. Germline V lookup: CDR1 LGHDT, CDR2 YNNKEL (reference sequence). CDR3 bases: TGTGCCAGCAGCCAAGATCCTAGCGGGGGACCCTACAATGAGCAGTTCTTC. Translated, it gives CASSQDPSGGPYNEQFF.

A single count supports this clone. V and J are TRBV7-8 and TRBJ1-5; D is undetermined. CDR3 size: 17 residues. With 1 base removed from V and 0 bases from J, the gap between germline ends came to 13 bases. Germline CDR1 reads SGHVS; CDR2 reads FQNEAQ. The CDR3 reads CASSLESTPYSNQPQHF. DNA of the CDR3: TGTGCCAGCAGCTTAGAGTCGACACCATATAGCAATCAGCCCCAGCATTTT.

The chain couples TRBV20-1 to TRBJ2-5, with D uncertain. CDR1 and CDR2 from the germline V gene are DFQATT and SNEGSKA (reference sequence). There are 10 residues in the CDR3. Trimming shortened V by 6 bases and J by 5 bases, and 7 bases separated the two germline ends. CDR3 in DNA: TGCAGTGCCCCCAGGGAGACCCAGTACTTC. Its protein is CSAPRETQYF.

This clone came up once. The chain employs TRBV28 and TRBJ1-2; 7 nucleotides align to TRBD1. The CDR3 spans 17 residues. Germline V gene sequence: CDR1 MDHEN, CDR2 SYDVKM. V lost 2 bases, J lost 6 bases, and 15 bases stayed unmatched. This CDR3 is CASSLGTGVKGWDGYTF. CDR3 nucleotide sequence: TGTGCCAGCAGTTTAGGTACAGGGGTAAAAGGGTGGGATGGCTACACCTTC.

The chain has TRBV2 and TRBJ2-5; TRBD2 aligns across 15 bases. Germline V gene sequence: CDR1 SNHLY, CDR2 FYNNEI. This CDR3 comprises 17 residues. Trimming took 5 bases from V and 5 from J; bases not matched to a gene: 9. CDR3 sequence: CASSRGTSGGPRETQYF. CDR3 in DNA: TGTGCCAGCAGTCGGGGGACTAGCGGGGGGCCTCGGGAGACCCAGTACTTC.

The chain combines TRBV5-1 with TRBJ1-1; tentative D call: TRBD1 (5 bases). Between the trimmed V and J ends, which lost 0 bases and 4 bases, there was a span of 10 bases. The germline CDR1 and CDR2 sequences are SGHRS and YFSETQ. CDR3 size: 14 residues. The CDR3 DNA reads as TGCGCCAGCAGCTTGGTGGTGACAGCCACTGAAGCTTTCTTT. As protein: CASSLVVTATEAFF.

The rearrangement joins TRBV7-2 to TRBJ2-5; D is unresolved. V lost 5 bases to trimming and J lost 5 bases, with 9 bases between them. The CDR3 has 12 amino acids. CDR1 SGHTA and CDR2 FQGNSA come from the germline V gene. The CDR3 nucleotides read TGTGCCAGCAGCCCAAGTCGGGAGACCCAGTACTTC. Encoded protein: CASSPSRETQYF.

The chain uses TRBV6-5 and TRBJ2-3; D gene unclear. The V and J ends lost 8 bases and 1 base respectively, with 10 bases between them. The germline gives CDR1 MNHEY, CDR2 SVGAGI. CDR3 size: 13 residues. CDR3 loop: CASSTERTDTQYF. The CDR3 DNA is TGTGCCAGCTCCACAGAACGCACAGATACGCAGTATTTT.

The V gene is TRBV5-4, the J gene TRBJ2-2, with 9 bases that match TRBD2. Trimming cost V 1 base and J 5 bases; bases outside gene matches: 6. This CDR3 has 16 amino acids. Germline assignment: CDR1 SGHNT and CDR2 YYREEE (reference sequence). The CDR3 DNA reads TGTGCCAGCAGCTTGTATCGCGGGGGGGAAACCGGGGAGCTGTTTTTT. As protein: CASSLYRGGETGELFF. Together with reference TRBV5-4 and TRBJ2-2, the CDR3 gives the full variable domain: ETGVTQSPTHLIKTRGQQVTLRCSSQSGHNTVSWYQQALGQGPQFIFQYYREEENGRGNFPPRFSGLQFPNYSSELNVNALELDDSALYLCASSLYRGGETGELFFGEGSRLTVL.

This chain uses TRBV27 with TRBJ1-1, with 12 nucleotides matching TRBD1. The CDR3 totals 16 residues. Looked up from germline, CDR1 is MNHEY and CDR2 is SMNVEV (reference sequence). Trimming at V came to 4 bases and at J to 5 bases, leaving 8 bases not matched to a gene. Written as DNA, the CDR3 is TGTGCCAGCAGTTACGGGACAGGGGGCTTCGGAACTGAAGCTTTCTTT. Protein: CASSYGTGGFGTEAFF.

J is TRBJ1-5 and V is TRBV7-6; 7 bases match TRBD1. The germline V gene has CDR1 SGHVS and CDR2 FNYEAQ. Trimming took 5 bases from V and 4 from J; bases not matched to a gene: 11. This CDR3 has 16 residues. The CDR3 sequence: CASSEETGWVNQPQHF. CDR3 nucleotide sequence: TGTGCCAGCAGCGAGGAGACAGGGTGGGTGAATCAGCCCCAGCATTTT. The entire variable domain, with the rest obtained from reference TRBV7-6 and TRBJ1-5, is as follows: GAGVSQSPRYKVTKRGQDVALRCDPISGHVSLYWYRQALGQGPEFLTYFNYEAQQDKSGLPNDRFSAERPEGSISTLTIQRTEQRDSAMYRCASSEETGWVNQPQHFGDGTRLSIL.

This chain links TRBV6-2 or TRBV6-3 with TRBJ2-4; unclear D gene. Germline values: CDR1 MNHEY, CDR2 SVGEGT. The CDR3 extends over 12 amino acids. The V end lost 0 bases, the J end lost 15 bases, and 12 bases lay between the germline ends. The CDR3 DNA sequence: TGTGCCAGCAGTTACTCGCTGACATATTTGTACTTC. It yields the protein CASSYSLTYLYF.

This chain links TRBV6-5 with TRBJ2-5, with TRBD2 identical over 7 bases. This CDR3 spans 14 amino acids. The V gene end was trimmed by 7 bases and the J gene end by 0 bases; junction bases not matched to a gene: 5. Germline values: CDR1 MNHEY, CDR2 SVGAGI. CDR3 bases: TGTGCCAGCACAACTGGGGGGGACCAAGAGACCCAGTACTTC. It translates to CASTTGGDQETQYF.

The J gene is TRBJ2-6, the V gene TRBV2; 11 positions agree with TRBD1. Germline V lookup: CDR1 SNHLY, CDR2 FYNNEI. CDR3 length equals 17 residues. V gave up 6 bases and J gave up 1 base; unmatched junction bases: 5. CDR3 protein: CASSPDRGRSGANVLTF. The CDR3 coding sequence is TGTGCCAGCAGCCCGGACAGGGGGCGATCTGGGGCCAACGTCCTGACTTTC. The full variable domain, completed using reference TRBV2 and TRBJ2-6, is EPEVTQTPSHQVTQMGQEVILRCVPISNHLYFYWYRQILGQKVEFLVSFYNNEISEKSEIFDDQFSVERPDGSNFTLKIRSTKLEDSAMYFCASSPDRGRSGANVLTFGAGSRLTVL.

V is TRBV28 and J is TRBJ1-5; D not resolved. Germline V CDR1 and CDR2: MDHEN, SYDVKM. The CDR3 totals 15 residues. V lost 6 bases, J lost 2 bases, and 14 bases lay in between. CDR3 residues: CASRNGEVGNQPQHF. CDR3 nucleotide sequence: TGTGCCAGCAGAAATGGGGAGGTGGGCAATCAGCCCCAGCATTTT.